This TCR beta chain was retrieved from a study of T cell responses to AZD1222 COVID-19 vaccine. Sequenced by immunoSEQ multiplex PCR; TCRdb stores in-frame clones only, minus some. In the table there are about 120,000 clones, 88% of which are singletons. Concerning this clone: As yet, its antigen is unknown.

Whole-study results and caveats: Receipt of two AZD1222 doses was followed by a rise in Spike-specific TCR breadth and depth. Regions 160-218 and 743-854 held dominance among vaccine-associated CD4 TCRs, which spanned spike.

The CDR3 runs 13 residues. With 3 bases removed from V and 17 bases from J, the gap between germline ends came to 17 bases. Looked up from germline, CDR1 is MGHRA and CDR2 is YSYEKL. The sequence was collected from an adult in good health. The material sequenced was peripheral blood, taken on day 0 of AZD1222 vaccination. The V call is TRBV4-1, the J call TRBJ2-6; D gene unclear. The CDR3 nucleotides are TGCGCCAGCAGCCAGGTTGACTTCCCGGGCTTGACTTTC. As protein: CASSQVDFPGLTF.